This TCR beta chain was observed in a study of low-dose radiotherapy and immunotherapy resistance in tumors (dated by TCRdb to between 2021 and 2024). Broadly, across the study: Patients in Cohort 1 were given 0.5 Gy per fraction every 2 weeks, and the prescribed total PTV dose was 6.5 Gy. Patients were given nivolumab as a 240 mg flat dose every two weeks and ipilimumab at 1 mg/kg every six weeks, with both drugs delivered intravenously. Randomization of trial participants into treatment groups was not performed. Cohort 2 received 1 Gy per fraction every two weeks, with a total of 13 Gy over 26 weeks. Eight patients were included in the translational analysis, namely three from the first dose cohort plus the first five from the second dose cohort. Cyclophosphamide 200 mg/m2 was administered intravenously every two weeks, one day before each radiation and immunotherapy administration. Starting on cycle 1 day 1, patients took 300 mg of aspirin by mouth once a day for four cycles.

The time point label on this specimen signifies: after trial treatment. This specimen's treatment or condition label, per the study, means: LDRT plus nivolumab, ipilimumab, low-dose cyclophosphamide and aspirin (RACIN trial). The donors came from RACIN, which was a single-arm phase I dose-escalation trial that paired nivolumab and ipilimumab with aspirin, low-dose cyclophosphamide and low-dose radiotherapy. Patients with advanced, TIL-negative solid tumors were considered eligible. This clonotype was observed at least ten times. Its target antigen remains unknown. Base qualities are not provided; no much larger clone lies one nucleotide away. The instrument was an Illumina HiSeq 2500. First-strand cDNA was synthesized with Superscript III and a set of TRAV- and TRBV-specific primers, covering both TCRalpha and TCRbeta chains. TCRs were amplified with Phusion for 20 PCR cycles, with a constant-region primer paired with the adapter attached to the V primers. Isolated mRNA was amplified with the MessageAmp II aRNA Amplification Kit, using a roughly 15-hour in vitro transcription at 37°C. mRNA for TCR sequencing was isolated with the Dynabeads mRNA DIRECT Purification Kit. Indexed Illumina adapters were added in a second Phusion PCR of approximately 25 cycles, after which AMPure XP beads were used to purify the products. In the paper's pipeline: Using custom Perl scripts, TCR sequences that encoded the same protein were pooled, out-of-frame sequences were dropped, and the abundance of each clonotype was calculated. Any TCR sequence backed by just one read was left out of the analysis. Among the metrics used to describe the repertoires were Shannon entropy, Gini index, clonality, richness, and the frequency of TCRs shared between repertoires. TCRdb itself trimmed the public reads at Q25 with fastp, ran MiXCR and retained productive beta chains. CDR3 protein sequences are deduplicated, and each keeps its most common genes and DNA. It is TCRdb's table, rather than the study itself, that gives the V and J calls and clone size. The sample yields under 35,000 distinct CDR3 sequences; under 55% were counted once. 4.5% to 6.5% of the sample rests with the top ten.

The source of this sequence is a male donor with gallbladder cancer. The specimen was PBMCs, collected after low-dose radiotherapy plus immunotherapy.

The DNA sequence follows: TGTGCCAGCCGCCCGGGACTGCTGGGGGGTCCCTACGAGCAGTACTTC. Its protein is CASRPGLLGGPYEQYF. The chain is assembled from TRBV11-2 and TRBJ2-7; the D gene is perhaps TRBD2, on 6 matching bases. The CDR3 holds 16 amino acids from the cysteine to the phenylalanine. Just the 48-base CDR3 DNA is kept, in frame starting at base 1. The germline V gene specifies SGHAT as CDR1 and FQNNGV as CDR2. V was cut back by 8 bases and J by 2 bases, leaving a gap of 22 bases between them.